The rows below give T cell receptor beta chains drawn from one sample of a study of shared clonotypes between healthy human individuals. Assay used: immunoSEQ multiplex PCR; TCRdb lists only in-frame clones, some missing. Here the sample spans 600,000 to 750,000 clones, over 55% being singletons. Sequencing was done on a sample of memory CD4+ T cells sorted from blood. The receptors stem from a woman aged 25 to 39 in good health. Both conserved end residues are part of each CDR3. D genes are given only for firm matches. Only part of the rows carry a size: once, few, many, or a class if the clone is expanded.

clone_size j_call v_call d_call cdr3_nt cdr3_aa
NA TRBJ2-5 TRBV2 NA TGTGCCAGCAGTGAAAAGGGGTTGGGGCAAGAGACCCAGTACTTC CASSEKGLGQETQYF
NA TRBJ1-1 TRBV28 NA TGTGCCAGCAGTTCTCCTTCACTGAACACTGAAGCTTTCTTT CASSSPSLNTEAFF
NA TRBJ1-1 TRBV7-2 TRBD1 TGTGCCAGCAGCTCGCGAACAGGGGCGGCAGGCACTGAAGCTTTCTTT CASSSRTGAAGTEAFF
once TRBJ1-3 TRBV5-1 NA TGCGCCAGCAGCGGGGCGGGCAGCCGAGGCACCATATATTTT CASSGAGSRGTIYF
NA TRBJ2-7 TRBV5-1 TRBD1 TGCGCCAGCAGCTTGGGGACAGGGGTGGCTAGCGCGACCTACGAGCAGTACTTC CASSLGTGVASATYEQYF
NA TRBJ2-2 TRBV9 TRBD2 TGTGCCAGCAGCGTTAGAGCGGGAGGGCATACCGGGGAGCTGTTTTTT CASSVRAGGHTGELFF
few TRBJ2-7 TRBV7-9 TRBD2 TGTGCCAGCAGCGACCTAGCGGACTACGAGCAGTACTTC CASSDLADYEQYF
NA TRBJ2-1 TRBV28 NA TGTGCCAGCAGTTTTGGAAGCCCCAGTGACAATGAGCAGTTCTTC CASSFGSPSDNEQFF
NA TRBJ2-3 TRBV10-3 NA TGTGCCACCGCCTCAAACACAGATACGCAGTATTTT CATASNTDTQYF
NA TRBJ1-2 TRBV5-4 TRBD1 TGTGCCAGCAGCCTTCCCGGACAGGGTAAGGTTGGCTACACCTTC CASSLPGQGKVGYTF
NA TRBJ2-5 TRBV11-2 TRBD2 TGTGCCAGCAGCTTAACTAGCGGGAGCGTGGAGACCCAGTACTTC CASSLTSGSVETQYF
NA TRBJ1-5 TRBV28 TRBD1 TGTGCCAGCAGATCACAGGGGAATAGCAATCAGCCCCAGCATTTT CASRSQGNSNQPQHF
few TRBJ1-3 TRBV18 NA TGTGCCAGCTCACCATCCGGGAGCACTGGAAACACCATATATTTT CASSPSGSTGNTIYF
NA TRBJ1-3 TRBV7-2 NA TGTGCCAGCAGCTTGAGCGTCTCTGGAAACACCATATATTTT CASSLSVSGNTIYF
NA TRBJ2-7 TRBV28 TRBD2 TGTGCCAGCAGTTTATTGGCTAGCGGGAGCCGGGAGCAGTACTTC CASSLLASGSREQYF
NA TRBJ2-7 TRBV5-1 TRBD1 TGCGCCAGCACATCCCCCGGGACAGGGGACTACGAGCAGTACTTC CASTSPGTGDYEQYF
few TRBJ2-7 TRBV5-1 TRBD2 TGCGCCAGCAGCTTCCGGGCGGGAGTCGACTACGAGCAGTACTTC CASSFRAGVDYEQYF
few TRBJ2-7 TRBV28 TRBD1 TGTGCCAGCAGTTTATGGACAGGGAGCAACGAGCAGTACTTC CASSLWTGSNEQYF
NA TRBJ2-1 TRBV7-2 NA TGTGCCAGCAGCCTAAAAGGTAAACGCTCCTACAATGAGCAGTTCTTC CASSLKGKRSYNEQFF
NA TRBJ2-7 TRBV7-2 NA TGTGCCAGCGGCACTCGACCGGGAGCGACCTACGAGCAGTACTTC CASGTRPGATYEQYF
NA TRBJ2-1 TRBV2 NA TGTGCCAGCAGTCCCTCCCGGGTGGGTGAGCAGTTCTTC CASSPSRVGEQFF
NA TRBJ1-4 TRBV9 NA TGTGCCAGCAGCGTTTTTGCAGGGGCGTCTGAAAAACTGTTTTTT CASSVFAGASEKLFF
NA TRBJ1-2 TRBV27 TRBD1 TGTGCCAGCAGTCTAACTCGGACAGGGCCCCTTAACTATGGCTACACCTTC CASSLTRTGPLNYGYTF
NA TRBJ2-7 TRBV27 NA TGTGCCAGCAGTTTACCCTACGAGCAGTACTTC CASSLPYEQYF
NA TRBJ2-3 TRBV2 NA TGTGCCAGCAGCCTCCTAACCAGCACAGATACGCAGTATTTT CASSLLTSTDTQYF
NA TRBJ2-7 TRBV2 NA TGTGCCAGCACCTCGTCCTACGAGCAGTACTTC CASTSSYEQYF
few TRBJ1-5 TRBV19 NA TGTGCCAGTAGACTAAGCAGGGGACCCAATCAGCCCCAGCATTTT CASRLSRGPNQPQHF
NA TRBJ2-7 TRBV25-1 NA TGTGCCAGCAGCGGGGTCACCCAGGCGCCTTCCTACGAGCAGTACTTC CASSGVTQAPSYEQYF
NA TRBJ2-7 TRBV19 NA TGTGCCAGTAGTCCCAAAGAGACAGGGACTAAGTACTTC CASSPKETGTKYF
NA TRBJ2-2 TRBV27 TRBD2 TGTGCCAGCAGCAAAGGACTAGCGGGAGGGCCTAGAATCGGGGAGCTGTTTTTT CASSKGLAGGPRIGELFF
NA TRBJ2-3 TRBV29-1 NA TGCAGCGCGATGAACCACCGCACCGTTACGCAGTATTTT CSAMNHRTVTQYF
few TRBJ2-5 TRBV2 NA TGTGCCAGCAGAGACACGACGGAGACCCAGTACTTC CASRDTTETQYF
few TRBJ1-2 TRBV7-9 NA TGTGCCAGCAGCTCCGGGACAATGGGTGGCTACACCTTC CASSSGTMGGYTF
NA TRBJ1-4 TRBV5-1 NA TGCGCCAGCGGAACCACAGGGTCTGCAACTAATGAAAAACTGTTTTTT CASGTTGSATNEKLFF
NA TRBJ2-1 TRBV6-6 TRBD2 TGTGCCAGCAGTTACGCCTTAGCGGGAGGTAGTAATGAGCAGTTCTTC CASSYALAGGSNEQFF
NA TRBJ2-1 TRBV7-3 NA TGTGCCAGCAGCAGCGCCCCCGGGTACAATGAGCAGTTCTTC CASSSAPGYNEQFF
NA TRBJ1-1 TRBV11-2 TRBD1 TGTGCCAGCAGCGACAGACTAGGGGGCCGGGAGGCTTTCTTT CASSDRLGGREAFF
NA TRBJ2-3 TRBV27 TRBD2 TGTGCCAGCAGTAAGATTAGCGGGAGGTTGAGCACAGATACGCAGTATTTT CASSKISGRLSTDTQYF
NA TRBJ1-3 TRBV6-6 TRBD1 TGTGCCAGCATCGGACAGGGAGGAAACACCATATATTTT CASIGQGGNTIYF
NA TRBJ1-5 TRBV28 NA TGTGCCAGCAGTGCCCCCCCAGGCAATCAGCCCCAGCATTTT CASSAPPGNQPQHF
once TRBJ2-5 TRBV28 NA TGTGCCAGCAGTTTGGGAGGACTGGAGACCCAGTACTTC CASSLGGLETQYF
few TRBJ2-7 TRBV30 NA TGTGCCTGGAGTCGGGACTCCTCGGCCCTGTACTTC CAWSRDSSALYF
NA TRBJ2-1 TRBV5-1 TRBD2 TGCGCCAGCAGCTCCTCGGCAGCGGGATCGAGTGATGAGCAGTTCTTC CASSSSAAGSSDEQFF
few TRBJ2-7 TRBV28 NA TGTGCCAGCAGGAAAGGGAACTACGAGCAGTACTTC CASRKGNYEQYF
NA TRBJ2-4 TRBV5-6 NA TGTGCCAGCAGCTTGTGGGCAGAACTAGCCAAAAACATTCAGTACTTC CASSLWAELAKNIQYF
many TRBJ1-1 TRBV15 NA TGTGCCACCAGCAGAGGTGTGGGGGTACAGGGTGAAGCTTTCTTT CATSRGVGVQGEAFF
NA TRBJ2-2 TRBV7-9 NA TGTGCCAGCAGCTTAACCAGTGCAAGCACCGGGGAGCTGTTTTTT CASSLTSASTGELFF
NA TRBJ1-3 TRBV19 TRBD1 TGTGCCAGTAGTCCGCTTTCCCGGACAGGGGAAAGAAACACCATATATTTT CASSPLSRTGERNTIYF
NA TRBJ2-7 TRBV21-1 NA TGTGCCAGCAGCAAAAGGGGAGGCTACGAGCAGTACTTC CASSKRGGYEQYF
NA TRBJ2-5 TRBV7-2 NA TGTGCCAGCAGCCTTCAGGGGGGATCAGAGACCCAGTACTTC CASSLQGGSETQYF
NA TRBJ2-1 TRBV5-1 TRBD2 TGCGCCAGCAGCCCGGAAGCGGGAGCCTACAATGAGCAGTTCTTC CASSPEAGAYNEQFF
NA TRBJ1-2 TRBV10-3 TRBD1 TGTGCCATCAGTGGGACGACAGGGGCCCTACTGGGCTACACCTTC CAISGTTGALLGYTF
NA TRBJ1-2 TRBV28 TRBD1 TGTGCCAGCAGTTCATCCGGGACAGGGGCGTATGGCTACACCTTC CASSSSGTGAYGYTF
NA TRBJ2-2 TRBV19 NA TGTGCCAGTAGCACCCGGACCCCCGGGGAGCTGTTTTTT CASSTRTPGELFF
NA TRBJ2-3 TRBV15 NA TGTGCCACCAGCAGGACCTATACGCAGTATTTT CATSRTYTQYF